Reported below is one T cell receptor beta chain. Its matching antigen is unknown. CDR1 and CDR2 from the germline V gene are LNHDA and SQIVND (reference sequence). The ends lost 4 bases at V and 3 bases at J; junction bases unmatched: 9. The CDR3 is 16 amino acids. The PCR made use of 60 Vbeta and 13 Jbeta primers. The table came from immunoSEQ multiplex PCR; TCRdb's copy has only in-frame clones and leaves some out. The table includes about 100,000 clones, 76% detected once. This record belongs to a study of cytomegalovirus exposure and HLA in healthy donors. Sampled while nominally healthy, donors likely had unrecorded immune exposures. Findings of the study overall: Three CMV-associated chains proved CMV antigen-specific in vitro.

This sequence was found in a woman aged 55-69 years in good health and CMV-seropositive. The sequenced material came from PBMCs. The chain uses TRBV19 and TRBJ2-3; 8 nucleotides agree with TRBD1. The CDR3 protein is CASSRLRTGNTDTQYF. Here the CDR3 DNA reads TGTGCCAGTAGTAGATTGCGGACAGGGAATACAGATACGCAGTATTTT.